This TCR beta chain was found in a study of shared clonotypes between healthy human individuals. The protocol was immunoSEQ multiplex PCR, while the TCRdb copy is restricted to in-frame clones and leaves out a portion. The sample holds hundreds of thousands of clones, roughly 77% seen once. The germline gives CDR1 SGDLS, CDR2 YYNGEE. V lost 1 base and J lost 1, with 15 bases in between. CDR3 length: 17 residues. V and J are TRBV9 and TRBJ1-3; no reliable D call. Sequencing was performed on PBMCs. The receptor was derived from a woman aged 35 to 49 in good health. Some clones in this sample may be carry-over from other donors' samples. The chain's CDR3 is CASSVRARTDSGNTIYF. The CDR3 DNA sequence: TGTGCCAGCAGCGTAAGGGCACGGACTGATTCTGGAAACACCATATATTTT. The full variable domain, in which reference TRBV9 and TRBJ1-3 provide the parts outside the CDR3, is DSGVTQTPKHLITATGQRVTLRCSPRSGDLSVYWYQQSLDQGLQFLIQYYNGEERAKGNILERFSAQQFPDLHSELNLSSLELGDSALYFCASSVRARTDSGNTIYFGEGSWLTVV.